This entry describes one T cell receptor beta chain. Its antigen is unknown. Some clones are missing from TCRdb's copy, which holds only in-frame ones; the method was immunoSEQ multiplex PCR. The sample has around 110,000 clones, 90% seen once. This specimen belongs to a study of T cell responses to AZD1222 COVID-19 vaccine. Findings and caveats of the study: The donors showed a predominance of white British ancestry and of females, with possible underestimation of clonal diversity. Mapped onto spike, vaccine-associated CD4 TCRs spanned it and were dominant at 160-218 and 743-854. Spike-specific TCR repertoires showed rising breadth and depth after two AZD1222 doses.

V was shortened by 6 bases and J by 2 bases, with 19 bases between the two germline ends. This CDR3 is built from 16 residues. Per germline, CDR1 LNHDA and CDR2 SQIVND (reference sequence). The chain combines TRBV19 with TRBJ1-1; no firm D call. This TCR derives from an adult who received the AZD1222 COVID-19 vaccine. Sample: peripheral blood, taken 28 days after the second AZD1222 dose. CDR3 nucleotide sequence: TGTGCCAGTAGCAACCCTAAGGACCCTAGAAACACTGAAGCTTTCTTT. Its translation is CASSNPKDPRNTEAFF.